This TCR beta chain was captured by sequencing in a study of OX40 agonist ivuxolimab in advanced cancers. Overall study context: While on treatment, patients had intravenous ivuxolimab at 0.01 to 10 mg/kg every 2 weeks. Patients receiving dose escalation had hepatocellular carcinoma, melanoma, renal cell or head and neck cancer. Previous treatment with anti-PD-1, anti-PD-L1 or anti-CTLA-4 therapy was allowed; over 35% had received some.

The protocol was immunoSEQ multiplex PCR, while the TCRdb copy is restricted to in-frame clones and leaves out a portion. The sample lists 42,000 or so clones; about 80% were seen once. The cohort excluded patients with autoimmune disease history or systemic immunosuppression. This CDR3 spans 18 amino acids. Losses at the gene ends were 0 bases for V and 2 bases for J; bases not matched to a gene: 12. From germline, CDR1 is SGHDT and CDR2 YYEEEE. The sample in question was CD4+ or CD8+ T cells sorted from blood, obtained in a trial of the OX40 agonist ivuxolimab. This receptor was identified in an adult with an advanced solid tumor such as melanoma, head and neck, liver or kidney cancer. V gene TRBV5-6 combines with J gene TRBJ2-5; 8 positions match TRBD2. CDR3 in amino acids: CASSLAVLRGGPQETQYF. CDR3 bases: TGTGCCAGCAGCTTGGCCGTGCTCCGGGGGGGACCTCAAGAGACCCAGTACTTC.